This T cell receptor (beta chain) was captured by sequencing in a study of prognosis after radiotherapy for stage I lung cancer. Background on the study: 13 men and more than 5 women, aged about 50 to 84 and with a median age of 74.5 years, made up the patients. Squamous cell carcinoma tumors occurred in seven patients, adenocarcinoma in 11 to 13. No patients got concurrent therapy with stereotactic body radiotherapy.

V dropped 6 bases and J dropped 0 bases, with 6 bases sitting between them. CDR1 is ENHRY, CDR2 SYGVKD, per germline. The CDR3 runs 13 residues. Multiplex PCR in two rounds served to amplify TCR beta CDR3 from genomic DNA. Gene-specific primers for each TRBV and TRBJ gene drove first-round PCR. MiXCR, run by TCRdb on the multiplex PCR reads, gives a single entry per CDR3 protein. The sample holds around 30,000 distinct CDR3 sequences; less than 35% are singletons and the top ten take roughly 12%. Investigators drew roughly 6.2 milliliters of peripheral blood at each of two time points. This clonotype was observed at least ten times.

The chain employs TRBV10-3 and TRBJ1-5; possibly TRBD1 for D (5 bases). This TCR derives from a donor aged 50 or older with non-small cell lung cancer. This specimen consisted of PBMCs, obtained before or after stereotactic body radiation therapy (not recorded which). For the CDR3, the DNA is TGTGCCATCAGGGGGGATAGCAATCAGCCCCAGCATTTT. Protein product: CAIRGDSNQPQHF.